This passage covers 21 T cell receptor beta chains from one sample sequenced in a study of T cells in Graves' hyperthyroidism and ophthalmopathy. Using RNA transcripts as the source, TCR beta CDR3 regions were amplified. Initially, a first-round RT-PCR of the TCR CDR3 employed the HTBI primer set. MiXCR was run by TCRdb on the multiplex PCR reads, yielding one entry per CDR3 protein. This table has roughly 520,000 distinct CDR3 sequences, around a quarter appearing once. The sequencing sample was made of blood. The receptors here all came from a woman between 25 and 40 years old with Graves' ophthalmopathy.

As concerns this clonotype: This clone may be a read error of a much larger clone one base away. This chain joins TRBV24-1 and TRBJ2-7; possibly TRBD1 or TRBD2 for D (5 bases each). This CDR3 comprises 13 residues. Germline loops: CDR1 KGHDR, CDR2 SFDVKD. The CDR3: CVTIQVAEGEQYF. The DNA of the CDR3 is TGTGTCACGATACAGGTGGCTGAGGGCGAGCAGTACTTC.

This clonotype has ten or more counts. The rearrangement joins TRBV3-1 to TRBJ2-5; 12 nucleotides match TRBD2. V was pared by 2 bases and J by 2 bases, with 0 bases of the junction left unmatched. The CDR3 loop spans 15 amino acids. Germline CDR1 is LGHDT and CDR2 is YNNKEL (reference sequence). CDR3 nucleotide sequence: TGTGCCAGCAGCCAACTAGCGGGGGGGCAAGAGACCCAGTACTTC. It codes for CASSQLAGGQETQYF.

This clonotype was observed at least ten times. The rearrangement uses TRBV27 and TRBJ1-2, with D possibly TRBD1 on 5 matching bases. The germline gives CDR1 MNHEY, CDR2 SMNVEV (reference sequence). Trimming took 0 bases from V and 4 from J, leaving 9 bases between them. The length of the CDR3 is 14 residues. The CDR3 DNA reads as TGTGCCAGCAGTTTATCCGGGGGGACCTATGGCTACACCTTC. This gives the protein CASSLSGGTYGYTF.

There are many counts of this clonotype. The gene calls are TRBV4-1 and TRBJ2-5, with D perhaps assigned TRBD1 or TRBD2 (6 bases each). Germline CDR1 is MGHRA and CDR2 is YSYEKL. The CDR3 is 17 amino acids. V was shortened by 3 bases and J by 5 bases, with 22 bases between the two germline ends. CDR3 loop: CASSHDQGGRRGETQYF. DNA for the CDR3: TGCGCCAGCAGCCACGACCAGGGAGGCAGAAGGGGGGAGACCCAGTACTTC.

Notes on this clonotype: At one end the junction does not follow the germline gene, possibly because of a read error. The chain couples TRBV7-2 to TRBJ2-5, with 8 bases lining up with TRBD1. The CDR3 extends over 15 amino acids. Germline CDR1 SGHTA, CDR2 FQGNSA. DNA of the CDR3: TGTGCCAGCAGCTTAGTGGGCAGGGGGCGAGAGACCCAGTGCTTC. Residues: CASSLVGRGRETQCF. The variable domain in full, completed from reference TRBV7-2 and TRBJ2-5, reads GAGVSQSPSNKVTEKGKDVELRCDPISGHTALYWYRQSLGQGLEFLIYFQGNSAPDKSGLPSDRFSAERTGGSVSTLTIQRTQQEDSAVYLCASSLVGRGRETQCFGPGTRLLVL.

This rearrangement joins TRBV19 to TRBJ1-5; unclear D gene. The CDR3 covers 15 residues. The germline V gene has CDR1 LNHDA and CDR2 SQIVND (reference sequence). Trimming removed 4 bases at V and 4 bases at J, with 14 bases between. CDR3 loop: CASSTAGGQNQPQHF. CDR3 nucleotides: TGTGCCAGTAGTACGGCGGGAGGGCAGAATCAGCCCCAGCATTTT. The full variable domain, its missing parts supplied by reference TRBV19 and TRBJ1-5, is DGGITQSPKYLFRKEGQNVTLSCEQNLNHDAMYWYRQDPGQGLRLIYYSQIVNDFQKGDIAEGYSVSREKKESFPLTVTSAQKNPTAFYLCASSTAGGQNQPQHFGDGTRLSIL.

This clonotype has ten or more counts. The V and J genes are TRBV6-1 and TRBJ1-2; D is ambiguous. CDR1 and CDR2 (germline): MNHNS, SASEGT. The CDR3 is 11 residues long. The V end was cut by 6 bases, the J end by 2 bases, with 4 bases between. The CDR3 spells CASSQNYGYTF. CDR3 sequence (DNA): TGTGCCAGCAGCCAGAACTATGGCTACACCTTC.

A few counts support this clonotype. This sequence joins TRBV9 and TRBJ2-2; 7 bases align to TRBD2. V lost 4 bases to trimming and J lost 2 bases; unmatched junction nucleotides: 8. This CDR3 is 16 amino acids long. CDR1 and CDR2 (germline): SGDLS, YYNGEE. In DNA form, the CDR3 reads TGTGCCAGCAGCTCGCGGGACTACGTAAACACCGGGGAGCTGTTTTTT. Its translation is CASSSRDYVNTGELFF.

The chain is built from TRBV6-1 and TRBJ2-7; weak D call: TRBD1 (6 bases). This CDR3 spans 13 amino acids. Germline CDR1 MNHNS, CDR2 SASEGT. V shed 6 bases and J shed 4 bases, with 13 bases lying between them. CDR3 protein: CASSQGQVYEQYF. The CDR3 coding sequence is TGTGCCAGCAGCCAGGGGCAGGTATACGAGCAGTACTTC.

The CDR3 DNA reads as TGTGCCAGTAGTTTCTGGAACACTGAAGCTTTCTTT. This translates into CASSFWNTEAFF. The chain carries TRBV19 and TRBJ1-1; D gene uncertain. V lost 5 bases to trimming and J lost 1 base, with 5 bases between them. Per the germline V gene, CDR1 is LNHDA and CDR2 is SQIVND (reference sequence). CDR3 length: 12 residues.

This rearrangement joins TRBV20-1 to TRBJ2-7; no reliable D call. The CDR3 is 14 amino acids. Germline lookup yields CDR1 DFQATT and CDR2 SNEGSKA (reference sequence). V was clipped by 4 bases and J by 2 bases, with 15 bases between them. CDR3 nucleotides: TGCAGTGCTACGTCTCGACTTAGGGCCTACGAGCAGTACTTC. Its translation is CSATSRLRAYEQYF.

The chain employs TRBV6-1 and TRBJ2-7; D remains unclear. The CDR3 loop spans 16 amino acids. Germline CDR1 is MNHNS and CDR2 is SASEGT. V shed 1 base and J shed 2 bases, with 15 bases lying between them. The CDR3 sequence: CASSEGVTGGPYEQYF. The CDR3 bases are TGTGCCAGCAGTGAAGGAGTCACGGGCGGACCCTACGAGCAGTACTTC.

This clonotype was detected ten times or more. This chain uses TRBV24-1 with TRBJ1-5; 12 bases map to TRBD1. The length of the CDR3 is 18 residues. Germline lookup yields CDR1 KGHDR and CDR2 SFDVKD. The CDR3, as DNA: TGTGGCTACGGGACCGGGACAGGGGGCATAGAGAGCAATCAGCCCCAGCATTTT. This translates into CGYGTGTGGIESNQPQHF.

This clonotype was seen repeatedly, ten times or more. The CDR3 sequence is CASSSFQDQPQHF. The CDR3 DNA sequence: TGTGCCAGCAGCTCCTTCCAGGATCAGCCCCAGCATTTT. V gene TRBV7-2 combines with J gene TRBJ1-5; D gene uncertain. V was clipped by 4 bases and J by 5 bases, with 9 bases between them. The CDR3 length is 13 residues. Germline-derived CDR1 and CDR2 are SGHTA and FQGNSA.

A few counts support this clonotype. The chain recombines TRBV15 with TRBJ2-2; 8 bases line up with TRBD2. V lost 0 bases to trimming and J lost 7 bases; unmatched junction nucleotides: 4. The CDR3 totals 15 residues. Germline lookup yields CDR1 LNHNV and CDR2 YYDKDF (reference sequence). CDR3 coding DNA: TGTGCCACCAGCAGAGATCCCGGGAGGGACGGGGAGCTGTTTTTT. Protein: CATSRDPGRDGELFF.

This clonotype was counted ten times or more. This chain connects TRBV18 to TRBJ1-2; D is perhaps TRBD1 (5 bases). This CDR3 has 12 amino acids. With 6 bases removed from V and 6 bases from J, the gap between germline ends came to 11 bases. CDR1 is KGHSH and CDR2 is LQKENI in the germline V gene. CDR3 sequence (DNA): TGTGCCAGCTCCCAGGCGGGGGATGGCTACACCTTC. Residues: CASSQAGDGYTF.

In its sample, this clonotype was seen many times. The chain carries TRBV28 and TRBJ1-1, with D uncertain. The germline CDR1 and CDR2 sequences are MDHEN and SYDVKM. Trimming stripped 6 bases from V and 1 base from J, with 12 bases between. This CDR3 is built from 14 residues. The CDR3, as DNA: TGTGCCAGCAGATTAGCAAGCCCGAACACTGAAGCTTTCTTT. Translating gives CASRLASPNTEAFF.

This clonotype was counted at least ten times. The CDR3, as DNA: TGTGCCAGCAGTTTAGTCGGTTCTGAAGCTTTCTTT. Its protein is CASSLVGSEAFF. V usage is TRBV12-3 or TRBV12-4 and J usage is TRBJ1-1; D remains unclear. The CDR3 has 12 residues. V gave up 1 base and J gave up 6 bases, with 6 bases separating them.

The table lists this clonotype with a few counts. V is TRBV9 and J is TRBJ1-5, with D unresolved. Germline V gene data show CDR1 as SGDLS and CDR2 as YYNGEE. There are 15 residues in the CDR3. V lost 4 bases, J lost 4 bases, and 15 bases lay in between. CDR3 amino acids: CASSTGPKLNQPQHF. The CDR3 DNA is TGTGCCAGCAGCACTGGACCGAAACTTAATCAGCCCCAGCATTTT.

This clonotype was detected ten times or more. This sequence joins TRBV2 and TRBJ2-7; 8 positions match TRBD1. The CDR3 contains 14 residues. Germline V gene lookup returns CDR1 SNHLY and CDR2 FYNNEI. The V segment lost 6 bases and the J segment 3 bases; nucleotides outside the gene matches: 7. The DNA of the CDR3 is TGTGCCAGCAGGGAGACAGGGGTGTTCTACGAGCAGTACTTC. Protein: CASRETGVFYEQYF.

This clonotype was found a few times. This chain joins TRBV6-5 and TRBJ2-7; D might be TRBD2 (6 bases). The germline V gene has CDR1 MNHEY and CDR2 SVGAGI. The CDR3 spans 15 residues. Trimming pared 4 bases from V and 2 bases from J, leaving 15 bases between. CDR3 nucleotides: TGTGCCAGCAGTTCCCCGGGGGTGGCCACCTACGAGCAGTACTTC. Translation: CASSSPGVATYEQYF.